The clone carrying this T cell receptor (beta chain) was found once. Its antigen is not known. These data belong to a study of cytomegalovirus exposure and HLA in healthy donors. V was cut by 3 bases and J by 4 bases, with 15 bases left in between. The CDR3 spans 14 residues. Germline loops: CDR1 GTSNPN, CDR2 SVGIG (reference sequence). Regarding the study as a whole: HLA restriction was apparent for most CMV-associated TCR beta chains in a later analysis. Per a later analysis, HLA-associated TCR beta chains showed more clonal expansion than other, equally common TCR beta chains.

Healthy individuals who donated bone marrow served as the donors. It was with 60 Vbeta and 13 Jbeta primers that the PCR ran. Assay used: immunoSEQ multiplex PCR; TCRdb lists only in-frame clones, some missing. The sample contains about 120,000 clones, 50% to 75% of which appear only once. Material: PBMCs. This clonotype originated in a woman aged 40 to 50 in good health and CMV-seropositive. The rearrangement links TRBV30 to TRBJ1-1; TRBD1 is a possible D gene (5 bases). CDR3 in DNA: TGTGCCTGGAGGCCCGGCGGGGGGTCCACTGAAGCTTTCTTT. It codes for CAWRPGGGSTEAFF.